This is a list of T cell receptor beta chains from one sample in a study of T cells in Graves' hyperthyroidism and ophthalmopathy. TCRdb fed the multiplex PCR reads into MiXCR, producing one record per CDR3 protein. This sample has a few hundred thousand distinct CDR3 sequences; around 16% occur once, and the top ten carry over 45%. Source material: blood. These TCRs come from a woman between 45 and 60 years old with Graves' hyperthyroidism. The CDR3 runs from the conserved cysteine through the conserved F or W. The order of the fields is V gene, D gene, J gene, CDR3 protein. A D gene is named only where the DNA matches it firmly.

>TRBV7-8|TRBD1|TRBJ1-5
CASSWNRTGVKGNQPQHF
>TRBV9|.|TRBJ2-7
CASSSTGTGSYEQYF
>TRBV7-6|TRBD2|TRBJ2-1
CASTPGSSGRNEQFF
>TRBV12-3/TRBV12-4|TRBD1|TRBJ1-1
CASRGGQNMNTEAFF
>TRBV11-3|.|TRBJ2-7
CASSLADGSGEQYF
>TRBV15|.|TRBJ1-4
CATSRDVVEKLFF
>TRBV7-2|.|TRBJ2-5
CASSLAGELETQYF
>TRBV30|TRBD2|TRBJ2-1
CAWRATSGISYNEQFF
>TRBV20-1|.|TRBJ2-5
CSARDVGDQETQYF
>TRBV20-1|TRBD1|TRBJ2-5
CSANRGSQETQYF
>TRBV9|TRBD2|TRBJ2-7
CASSVGTSGSDYEQYF
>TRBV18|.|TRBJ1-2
CASSPADLYGYTF
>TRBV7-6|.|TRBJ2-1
CASSNPRVYNEQFF
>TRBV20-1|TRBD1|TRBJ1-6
CSAPGDRGAPLHF
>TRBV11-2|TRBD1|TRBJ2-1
CASSLDQSGGRGEQFF
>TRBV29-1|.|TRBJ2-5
CSVAGTTQETQYF
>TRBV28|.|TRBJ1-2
CASQKGGDYGYTF
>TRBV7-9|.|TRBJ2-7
CASSLGALDYEQYF
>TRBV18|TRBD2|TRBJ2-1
CASSPTSGKSNEQFF
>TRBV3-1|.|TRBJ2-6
CASSPKGSGANVLTF
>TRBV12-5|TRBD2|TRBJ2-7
CASGREVGYEQYF
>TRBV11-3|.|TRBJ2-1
CASSYGTPYNEQFF
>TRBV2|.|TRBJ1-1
CASSERTGLTGEAFF
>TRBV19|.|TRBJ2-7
CASSISDSNYEQYF
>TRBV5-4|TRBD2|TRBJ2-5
CASSSPTSSGRETQYF
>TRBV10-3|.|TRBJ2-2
CAVEGPGTGELFF
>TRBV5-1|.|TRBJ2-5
CASSLAHKQETQYF
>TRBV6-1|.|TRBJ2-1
CASSEWGAGEQFF
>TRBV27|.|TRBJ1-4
CASIPGTRNEKLFF
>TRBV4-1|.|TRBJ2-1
CASSQGLLQNEQFF
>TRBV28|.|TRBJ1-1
CASTNMREAFF
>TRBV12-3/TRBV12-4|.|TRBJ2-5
CASTYGLKETQYF
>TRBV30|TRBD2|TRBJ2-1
CAYRLAGAYNEQFF
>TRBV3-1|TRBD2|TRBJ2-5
CASSQFSSGRKETQYF
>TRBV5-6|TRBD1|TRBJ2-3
CASSFGQGEGTDTQYF
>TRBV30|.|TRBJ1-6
CAWSPGTRVLHF
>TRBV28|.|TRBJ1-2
CASSLGGVNLYGYTF
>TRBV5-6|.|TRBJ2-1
CASSFQGAHSEQFF
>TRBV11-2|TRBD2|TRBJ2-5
CASSLRGLAAMGETQYF
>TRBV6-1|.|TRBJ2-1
CASSESLAFYDEQFF
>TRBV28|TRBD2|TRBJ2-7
CASSLWGGGRSHEQYF
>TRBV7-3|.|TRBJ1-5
CASSLKVYGEVGNQPQHF
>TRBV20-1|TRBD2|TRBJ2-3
CSAPGLAGDTDTQYF
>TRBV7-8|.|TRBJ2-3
CASRRLPLVTSTDTQYF
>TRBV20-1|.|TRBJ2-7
CSAALGVTYEQYF
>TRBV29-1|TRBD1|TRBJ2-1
CSVELTGAPSLFERFF